This T cell receptor beta chain was observed in a study of T cell responses to AZD1222 COVID-19 vaccine. Study-wide findings and caveats: All repertoire sampling was performed exclusively after the peak T cell response.

Germline CDR1 and CDR2: MNHEY and SVGEGT. V was clipped by 2 bases and J by 5 bases, with 12 bases between them. The CDR3 contains 15 residues. TCRdb keeps only in-frame clones here, not all; method: immunoSEQ multiplex PCR. The sample consists of about 100,000 clones, roughly 89% of them appearing once. Comments on this clone: Its antigen is unknown.

The material was peripheral blood, obtained on day 0 of AZD1222 vaccination. V and J are TRBV6-2 or TRBV6-3 and TRBJ2-2; no reliable D call. This receptor was identified in an adult in good health. CDR3 sequence reads: CASSYPGTGTGELFF. In DNA, the CDR3 is TGTGCCAGCAGTTACCCCGGAACTGGAACCGGGGAGCTGTTTTTT.